This paragraph covers one T cell receptor (beta chain) sequence. Its cognate antigen is unknown. The data are from a study of cytomegalovirus exposure and HLA in healthy donors. Turning to the study itself: Clustering assigned about four fifths of the roughly 400 genotyped donors to the Caucasian-associated ancestry cluster. Study conclusions and caveats: In a later analysis, HLA-associated TCR beta chains were more clonally expanded than equally common others.

The trim removed 5 bases at V and 0 bases at J, leaving 10 bases unmatched. The CDR3 is made up of 17 amino acids. Germline lookup yields CDR1 MNHEY and CDR2 SMNVEV (reference sequence). Primers included in the PCR were 60 Vbeta and 13 Jbeta primers. The protocol was immunoSEQ multiplex PCR, while the TCRdb copy is restricted to in-frame clones and leaves out a portion. This sample has about 100,000 clones, with around four fifths found just once. This TCR came from a man in his forties or fifties in good health and CMV-seronegative. Specimen: PBMCs. V usage is TRBV27 and J usage is TRBJ2-1; 7 bases are a match to TRBD1. The CDR3 region has the DNA TGTGCCAGCAGTCGCTGGGACAGCCTGAGCTCCTACAATGAGCAGTTCTTC. This encodes CASSRWDSLSSYNEQFF.